A selection of T cell receptor beta chains follows, all from one sample in a study of CD8+ T cells in alopecia areata. Measured with immunoSEQ multiplex PCR; TCRdb has only the in-frame clones, and not every one. This table has 150,000 to 200,000 clones, over 55% appearing once. The sample here was CD4+ T cells sorted from blood, taken at week 24, from a patient treated with tofacitinib. Receptors were obtained from a human donor with alopecia areata. The CDR3 runs from the conserved cysteine through the conserved F or W. Fields, in order: V gene, clone size, J gene, D gene, CDR3 protein, CDR3 DNA. A D gene is named only where the DNA matches it firmly. Clone size is not always given. Where it is, it says once, few, many or a class for expanded clones.

TRBV7-2	.	TRBJ1-2	.	CASSSTGNGYTF	TGTGCCAGCAGCTCAACAGGGAATGGCTACACCTTC
TRBV18	.	TRBJ1-4	TRBD1	CASSPDRGHEKLFF	TGTGCCAGCTCACCCGACAGGGGGCACGAAAAACTGTTTTTT
TRBV5-1	.	TRBJ2-5	TRBD1	CASSIRGQEETQYF	TGCGCCAGCAGCATTCGAGGACAGGAAGAGACCCAGTACTTC
TRBV6-5	.	TRBJ1-2	.	CASSYSTSYGYTF	TGTGCCAGCAGTTACTCAACCAGCTATGGCTACACCTTC
TRBV4-3	.	TRBJ1-3	.	CASSQGVGKGSGNTIYF	TGCGCCAGCAGCCAAGGGGTGGGGAAAGGTTCTGGAAACACCATATATTTT
TRBV30	.	TRBJ1-1	.	CAWRRGGGSTEAFF	TGTGCCTGGAGGAGGGGAGGGGGGAGCACTGAAGCTTTCTTT
TRBV5-1	.	TRBJ2-1	.	CASSSLTLAGGANEQFF	TGCGCCAGCAGCTCGTTAACACTAGCAGGAGGTGCGAATGAGCAGTTCTTC
TRBV5-1	.	TRBJ1-1	.	CASSFRAFF	TGCGCCAGCAGCTTTAGAGCTTTCTTT
TRBV30	.	TRBJ2-1	.	CAWSPTYRSEQFF	TGTGCCTGGAGTCCGACTTACAGGAGTGAGCAGTTCTTC
TRBV4-3	.	TRBJ2-2	.	CASSQDASKLNTGELFF	TGCGCCAGCAGCCAAGACGCTAGTAAACTGAACACCGGGGAGCTGTTTTTT
TRBV11-2	.	TRBJ2-7	.	CASSLGPLSYEQYF	TGTGCCAGCAGCTTAGGTCCCCTCTCCTACGAGCAGTACTTC
TRBV29-1	.	TRBJ1-1	.	CSVVGRVNTEAFF	TGCAGCGTTGTTGGGAGGGTTAACACTGAAGCTTTCTTT
TRBV14	few	TRBJ1-6	TRBD1	CASSQAGTGGYSPLHF	TGTGCCAGCAGCCAAGCCGGGACAGGGGGCTATTCACCCCTCCACTTT
TRBV2	.	TRBJ2-2	.	CASSEVRDAGELFF	TGTGCCAGCAGTGAGGTTAGGGACGCCGGGGAGCTGTTTTTT
TRBV4-1	.	TRBJ2-2	.	CASSQDRWITGELFF	TGCGCCAGCAGCCAAGATCGATGGATCACCGGGGAGCTGTTTTTT
TRBV19	few	TRBJ2-6	.	CASSSLLSGANVLTF	TGTGCCAGTAGTTCCCTGCTCTCTGGGGCCAACGTCCTGACTTTC